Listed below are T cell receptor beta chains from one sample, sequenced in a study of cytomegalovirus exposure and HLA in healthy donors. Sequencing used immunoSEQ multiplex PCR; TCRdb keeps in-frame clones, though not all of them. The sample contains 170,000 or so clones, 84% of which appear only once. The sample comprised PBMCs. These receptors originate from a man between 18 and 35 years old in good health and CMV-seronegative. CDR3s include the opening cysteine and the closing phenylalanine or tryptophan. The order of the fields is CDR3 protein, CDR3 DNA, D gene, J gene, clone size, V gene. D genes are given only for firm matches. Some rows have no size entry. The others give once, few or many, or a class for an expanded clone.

CASSLGGAGYEQYF,TGTGCCAGCAGTTTAGGTGGGGCTGGCTACGAGCAGTACTTC,NA,TRBJ2-7,NA,TRBV27
CASSAKTEAFF,TGTGCCAGCTCAGCTAAGACTGAAGCTTTCTTT,NA,TRBJ1-1,NA,TRBV18
CASSQTVGGEAGNTIYF,TGTGCCAGCAGCCAGACTGTAGGGGGCGAGGCTGGAAACACCATATATTTT,TRBD1,TRBJ1-3,few,TRBV4-2
CASSSLPLGVEQFF,TGTGCCAGCAGTTCCTTACCGCTAGGGGTTGAGCAGTTCTTC,NA,TRBJ2-1,NA,TRBV28
CASRPSGGPAETQYF,TGTGCCAGCAGACCAAGCGGGGGGCCAGCGGAGACCCAGTACTTC,TRBD2,TRBJ2-5,once,TRBV6-5
CASSLQGQGLTNEKLFF,TGTGCCAGCAGTTTACAGGGACAGGGACTAACTAATGAAAAACTGTTTTTT,TRBD1,TRBJ1-4,NA,TRBV27
CASSHAKTQRTDTQYF,TGTGCCAGCAGCCACGCTAAAACTCAACGCACAGATACGCAGTATTTT,NA,TRBJ2-3,NA,TRBV28
CASSLGDTDTQYF,TGTGCCAGCAGCTTAGGCGACACAGATACGCAGTATTTT,NA,TRBJ2-3,NA,TRBV7-9
CASSLGRNEQFF,TGTGCCAGCAGCTTAGGTCGCAATGAGCAGTTCTTC,NA,TRBJ2-1,NA,TRBV7-9
CASSPFRGNEQFF,TGTGCCAGCTCACCCTTTAGAGGCAATGAGCAGTTCTTC,NA,TRBJ2-1,once,TRBV18
CASSRQGLDYEQYF,TGTGCCAGCAGTCGACAGGGTTTGGACTACGAGCAGTACTTC,TRBD1,TRBJ2-7,once,TRBV27
CASAIGSGNTIYF,TGCGCCAGCGCTATCGGGTCAGGAAACACCATATATTTT,NA,TRBJ1-3,NA,TRBV5-1
CASSIVQGWNYGYTF,TGTGCCAGTAGTATAGTCCAGGGGTGGAACTATGGCTACACCTTC,NA,TRBJ1-2,NA,TRBV19
CSSSLTSGYEQYF,TGTTCCAGCAGCTTAACTAGCGGCTACGAGCAGTACTTC,TRBD2,TRBJ2-7,once,TRBV7-9
CASSSTSGRGEQYF,TGCGCCAGCAGCTCAACTAGCGGGAGAGGGGAGCAGTACTTC,TRBD2,TRBJ2-7,NA,TRBV5-1
CASSLLTGWGYTF,TGCGCCAGCAGTCTCTTGACAGGGTGGGGCTACACCTTC,TRBD1,TRBJ1-2,NA,TRBV23-1
CASSLAAGREQFF,TGCGCCAGCAGCTTGGCTGCTGGGAGGGAGCAGTTCTTC,NA,TRBJ2-1,NA,TRBV5-1